These 15 T cell receptor beta chains were all obtained from the same sample, sequenced in a study of Graves' ophthalmopathy and Graves' hyperthyroidism. The study amplified TCR beta CDR3 regions using RNA transcripts. The library came from an HTBI-primed first-round RT-PCR and a second-round multiplex PCR. A single record per CDR3 protein comes from TCRdb applying MiXCR to the multiplex PCR reads. The table shows approximately 210,000 distinct CDR3 sequences, with less than 30% occurring only once. The source material was peripheral blood. The source of these receptors is a man over 45 with Graves' ophthalmopathy.

In this sample, this clonotype turned up many times. V gene TRBV7-2 combines with J gene TRBJ1-5; the D gene is possibly TRBD1 (5 bases). Germline V gene data show CDR1 as SGHTA and CDR2 as FQGNSA. Between the trimmed V and J ends, which lost 2 bases and 6 bases, there was a span of 8 bases. CDR3 size: 13 residues. The chain's CDR3 is CASSLQGSQPQHF. The DNA of the CDR3 is TGTGCCAGCAGCTTACAGGGTTCTCAGCCCCAGCATTTT.

This clonotype was detected many times. A read error may produce the germline difference seen at one junction end. The J gene is TRBJ1-2, the V gene TRBV20-1; a possible D gene is TRBD1 (5 bases). The germline V gene has CDR1 DFQATT and CDR2 SNEGSKA (reference sequence). The CDR3 runs 14 residues. CDR3 sequence: CSARRGAGTPLGAF. The CDR3 nucleotides read TGCAGTGCTAGAAGAGGGGCCGGGACTCCTTTGGGAGCCTTC.

This clonotype was seen many times. The junction differs from germline at one of its ends, possibly a read error. This chain uses TRBV28 with TRBJ2-1; unclear D gene. The CDR3 loop spans 12 amino acids. Per germline, CDR1 MDHEN and CDR2 SYDVKM. CDR3 in amino acids: CASSLSRNEQFF. In DNA, the CDR3 is TGTGCCAGCAGCTTATCACGGAATGAGCAGTTCTTC.

This clonotype was observed at least ten times. This rearrangement joins TRBV24-1 to TRBJ1-2, with no clear D. The CDR3 consists of 11 residues. V was shortened by 9 bases and J by 1 base, with 5 bases between the two germline ends. CDR1 and CDR2 (germline): KGHDR, SFDVKD. The CDR3 DNA is TGTGCCACCCAGAATAACTATGGCTACACCTTC. Encoded protein: CATQNNYGYTF.

This clonotype was counted many times. This sequence joins TRBV20-1 and TRBJ2-7; D uncertain. Germline CDR1 is DFQATT and CDR2 is SNEGSKA (reference sequence). V dropped 3 bases and J dropped 0 bases, with 15 bases sitting between them. The CDR3 contains 15 residues. CDR3 protein: CSASLNTHSSYEQYF. For the CDR3, the DNA is TGCAGTGCTAGCCTAAACACCCATAGCTCCTACGAGCAGTACTTC.

There are many counts of this clonotype. V gene TRBV6-2 or TRBV6-3 combines with J gene TRBJ2-5; D may be TRBD2 (6 bases). The V gene lost 6 bases and the J gene lost 5 bases, with 19 bases spanning the gap. The germline gives CDR1 MNHEY, CDR2 SVGEGT. This CDR3 comprises 15 residues. DNA of the CDR3: TGTGCCAGCAGCCCCGGGACGGGAGATCTGGAGACCCAGTACTTC. As protein: CASSPGTGDLETQYF.

This clonotype showed up many times. J is TRBJ2-7 and V is TRBV13; 7 nucleotides align to TRBD1. Germline V CDR1 and CDR2: PRHDT, FYEKMQ (reference sequence). The CDR3 extends over 17 amino acids. After removal of 5 bases from V and 0 bases from J, the junction contained 13 bases not matched to a gene. Written as DNA, the CDR3 is TGTGCCAGCAGCCCCCGCGGTGCTGCAGGGGGCTCCTACGAGCAGTACTTC. Translation gives CASSPRGAAGGSYEQYF.

The chain employs TRBV10-2 and TRBJ2-7; D remains unclear. V dropped 1 base and J dropped 1 base, with 5 bases sitting between them. The CDR3 runs to 13 residues. Germline V CDR1 and CDR2: WSHSY, SAAADI. The CDR3 is CASSEWLSYEQYF. The CDR3 DNA reads TGCGCCAGCAGTGAGTGGTTATCCTACGAGCAGTACTTC.

This chain joins TRBV6-2 or TRBV6-3 and TRBJ2-5; 8 bases line up with TRBD2. J gave up 4 bases and V 5 bases, and 12 bases lay outside the gene matches. The germline V gene has CDR1 MNHEY and CDR2 SVGEGT. This CDR3 has 16 amino acids. The chain's CDR3 is CASSTSGAGAGETQYF. The CDR3, as DNA: TGTGCCAGCAGTACAAGCGGAGCGGGAGCGGGAGAGACCCAGTACTTC.

The chain links TRBV28 to TRBJ1-5; D might be TRBD1 (6 bases). The germline V gene has CDR1 MDHEN and CDR2 SYDVKM. The CDR3 runs 15 residues. V gave up 6 bases and J gave up 3 bases, with 15 bases separating them. The DNA for the CDR3 is TGTGCCAGCAGAACACAGGGACACCCCAATCAGCCCCAGCATTTT. Translation: CASRTQGHPNQPQHF.

In its sample, this clonotype was seen many times. The chain couples TRBV12-3 or TRBV12-4 to TRBJ2-7; 10 positions match TRBD1. J was trimmed by 4 bases and V by 4 bases; bases with no gene match: 4. CDR3 length equals 14 residues. The CDR3 DNA sequence: TGTGCCAGCAGTTACGGGACAGGGGCATACGAGCAGTACTTC. This gives the protein CASSYGTGAYEQYF.

This clonotype showed up many times. This rearrangement joins TRBV12-3 or TRBV12-4 to TRBJ2-2, with D maybe TRBD1 (5 bases). Trimming removed 4 bases from V and 4 bases from J, with 22 bases in between. The CDR3 loop spans 18 amino acids. CDR3 sequence (DNA): TGTGCCAGCAGTTCCCCTTGGCCCGAACTTGGGGCCACCGGGGAGCTGTTTTTT. Its translation: CASSSPWPELGATGELFF.

This clonotype was detected ten times or more. V gene TRBV7-9 combines with J gene TRBJ2-7; D possibly matches TRBD1 or TRBD2 (5 bases each). Germline CDR1 and CDR2: SEHNR and FQNEAQ (reference sequence). Trimming removed 4 bases from V and 3 bases from J, with 16 bases in between. The CDR3 covers 15 residues. The CDR3 loop is CASSYFPGPGYEQYF. The CDR3 DNA sequence: TGTGCCAGCAGCTACTTTCCGGGACCCGGCTACGAGCAGTACTTC.

This clonotype was observed at least ten times. The chain joins TRBV28 to TRBJ2-2, with 9 bases matching TRBD2. CDR1 is MDHEN and CDR2 is SYDVKM in the germline V gene. The CDR3 is 16 amino acids. The trim removed 4 bases at V and 2 bases at J, leaving 5 bases unmatched. The CDR3 coding sequence is TGTGCCAGCAGTTCAGCTAGCGGGATAAACACCGGGGAGCTGTTTTTT. Its protein is CASSSASGINTGELFF. Full variable domain (remainder filled in from reference TRBV28 and TRBJ2-2): DVKVTQSSRYLVKRTGEKVFLECVQDMDHENMFWYRQDPGLGLRLIYFSYDVKMKEKGDIPEGYSVSREKKERFSLILESASTNQTSMYLCASSSASGINTGELFFGEGSRLTVL.

This clonotype was detected many times. The chain combines TRBV5-1 with TRBJ2-5; TRBD1 might be the D (5 bases). V was cut by 0 bases and J by 4 bases, with 10 bases left in between. This CDR3 is 14 amino acids long. Germline V CDR1 and CDR2: SGHRS, YFSETQ. CDR3 nucleotide sequence: TGCGCCAGCAGCTTGGGGGGCTCCACAGAGACCCAGTACTTC. Amino acid sequence: CASSLGGSTETQYF.